This is a list of T cell receptor beta chains from one sample in a study of long-term antiretroviral therapy in people with HIV. Generated by immunoSEQ multiplex PCR, the TCRdb table keeps only in-frame clones and is missing some. The profile covers more than 25,000 clones, with 88% appearing a single time and 7% to 8% taken by the ten largest. Sample: unsorted PBMCs, taken around 5 years before starting antiretroviral therapy. Receptors originate from a man over 45 with HIV. CDR3s include the opening cysteine and the closing phenylalanine or tryptophan. D genes are given only for firm matches. Part of the rows lack a size; the others show once, few, many or a class for expanded clones.

d_call: TRBD2; clone_size: .; v_call: TRBV7-9; cdr3_length: 14; j_call: TRBJ2-7; cdr3_nt: TGTGCCAGCAGTGAGCTAGCGGGGACCTACGAGCAGTACTTC; cdr3_aa: CASSELAGTYEQYF
d_call: TRBD1; clone_size: .; v_call: TRBV2; cdr3_length: 15; j_call: TRBJ1-5; cdr3_nt: TGTGCCAGCAGTGGGGACAGGGCGAGCAATCAGCCCCAGCATTTT; cdr3_aa: CASSGDRASNQPQHF
d_call: .; clone_size: .; v_call: TRBV16; cdr3_length: 14; j_call: TRBJ2-1; cdr3_nt: TGTGCCAGCAGCCCGAGATCACACTACAATGAGCAGTTCTTC; cdr3_aa: CASSPRSHYNEQFF
d_call: .; clone_size: once; v_call: TRBV9; cdr3_length: 14; j_call: TRBJ2-1; cdr3_nt: TGTGCCAGCAGCGTAGAATTAGGGCGTAATGAGCAGTTCTTC; cdr3_aa: CASSVELGRNEQFF
d_call: .; clone_size: few; v_call: TRBV28; cdr3_length: 14; j_call: TRBJ1-1; cdr3_nt: TGTGCCAGCAGAATAGGGACGGAGAACACTGAAGCTTTCTTT; cdr3_aa: CASRIGTENTEAFF
d_call: .; clone_size: few; v_call: TRBV9; cdr3_length: 16; j_call: TRBJ2-1; cdr3_nt: TGTGCCAGCAGCGTAGGTGGGGCTAGCTCCTACAATGAGCAGTTCTTC; cdr3_aa: CASSVGGASSYNEQFF
d_call: .; clone_size: once; v_call: TRBV11-2; cdr3_length: 15; j_call: TRBJ2-4; cdr3_nt: TGTGCCAGCAGCTTAATGGGCCTAGCCAAAAACATTCAGTACTTC; cdr3_aa: CASSLMGLAKNIQYF
d_call: TRBD1; clone_size: few; v_call: TRBV18; cdr3_length: 13; j_call: TRBJ2-4; cdr3_nt: TGTGCCAGCTCACCCGGACAGGGAGGCATTCAGTACTTC; cdr3_aa: CASSPGQGGIQYF
d_call: TRBD2; clone_size: .; v_call: TRBV2; cdr3_length: 16; j_call: TRBJ2-1; cdr3_nt: TGTGCCAGCAGTGGAGCCGGAGCGGGAGATTACAATGAGCAGTTCTTC; cdr3_aa: CASSGAGAGDYNEQFF
d_call: .; clone_size: medium-sized; v_call: TRBV6-1; cdr3_length: 13; j_call: TRBJ2-7; cdr3_nt: TGTGCCAGCAGTGACACGGCCAGATACGAGCAGTACTTC; cdr3_aa: CASSDTARYEQYF
d_call: .; clone_size: .; v_call: TRBV7-8; cdr3_length: 13; j_call: TRBJ2-2; cdr3_nt: TGTGCCAGCAGCTTCGGAGGGACCGGGGAGCTGTTTTTT; cdr3_aa: CASSFGGTGELFF
d_call: .; clone_size: .; v_call: TRBV10-3; cdr3_length: 13; j_call: TRBJ2-3; cdr3_nt: TGTGCCATCAGCCCCGGGCCCTCGGATACGCAGTATTTT; cdr3_aa: CAISPGPSDTQYF
d_call: .; clone_size: few; v_call: TRBV4-3; cdr3_length: 15; j_call: TRBJ1-6; cdr3_nt: TGCGCCAGCAGCCGATCCACAGATAATAATTCACCCCTCCACTTT; cdr3_aa: CASSRSTDNNSPLHF
d_call: .; clone_size: few; v_call: TRBV19; cdr3_length: 16; j_call: TRBJ1-2; cdr3_nt: TGTGCCAGTAGTATAGGCCCCGGGGACTGGGACTATGGCTACACCTTC; cdr3_aa: CASSIGPGDWDYGYTF
d_call: .; clone_size: .; v_call: TRBV6-6; cdr3_length: 14; j_call: TRBJ1-1; cdr3_nt: TGTGCCAGCATCTCTGTACGTGCCAGTTTAGCAGCTTTCTTT; cdr3_aa: CASISVRASLAAFF
d_call: .; clone_size: .; v_call: TRBV15; cdr3_length: 14; j_call: TRBJ1-4; cdr3_nt: TGTGCCACCAGCAGAGAGGGGGTGGTAGAAAAACTGTTTTTT; cdr3_aa: CATSREGVVEKLFF
d_call: .; clone_size: .; v_call: TRBV5-4; cdr3_length: 13; j_call: TRBJ2-7; cdr3_nt: TGTGCCAGCAGATCCCCCTCGGGTGGCGAGCAGTACTTC; cdr3_aa: CASRSPSGGEQYF
d_call: .; clone_size: .; v_call: TRBV9; cdr3_length: 15; j_call: TRBJ1-2; cdr3_nt: TGTGCCAGCAGCGGGAATTACAGGGACACGGTCGGCTACACCTTC; cdr3_aa: CASSGNYRDTVGYTF
d_call: .; clone_size: .; v_call: TRBV7-9; cdr3_length: 13; j_call: TRBJ2-5; cdr3_nt: TGTGCCAGCAGCCTCCACGGCCAAGAGACCCAGTACTTC; cdr3_aa: CASSLHGQETQYF
d_call: TRBD1; clone_size: .; v_call: TRBV27; cdr3_length: 13; j_call: TRBJ2-1; cdr3_nt: TGTGCCAGCACAAGGACAGGGCGCAATGAGCAGTTCTTC; cdr3_aa: CASTRTGRNEQFF
d_call: .; clone_size: .; v_call: TRBV27; cdr3_length: 14; j_call: TRBJ2-1; cdr3_nt: TGTGCCAGCAGTTCCGCATCACAGCGCGATGAGCAGTTCTTC; cdr3_aa: CASSSASQRDEQFF
d_call: .; clone_size: .; v_call: TRBV7-8; cdr3_length: 13; j_call: TRBJ2-7; cdr3_nt: TGTGCCAGCAGCCCAGGGAATCCCTACGAGCAGTACTTC; cdr3_aa: CASSPGNPYEQYF
d_call: .; clone_size: once; v_call: TRBV6-5; cdr3_length: 15; j_call: TRBJ2-2; cdr3_nt: TGTGCCAGCAGTTACTCCGGGATAAACACCGGGGAGCTGTTTTTT; cdr3_aa: CASSYSGINTGELFF
d_call: .; clone_size: once; v_call: TRBV14; cdr3_length: 14; j_call: TRBJ2-7; cdr3_nt: TGTGCCAGCAGCCAAGTGGACAGCTCAGGCCGGCAGTACTTC; cdr3_aa: CASSQVDSSGRQYF
d_call: .; clone_size: .; v_call: TRBV5-4; cdr3_length: 13; j_call: TRBJ2-3; cdr3_nt: TGTGCCAGCAGCTTGAGAGGGGCAGATACGCAGTATTTT; cdr3_aa: CASSLRGADTQYF
d_call: .; clone_size: .; v_call: TRBV18; cdr3_length: 17; j_call: TRBJ1-6; cdr3_nt: TGTGCCAGCTCGCCTACCCTACAGGTCTCCTATAATTCACCCCTCCACTTT; cdr3_aa: CASSPTLQVSYNSPLHF
d_call: TRBD1; clone_size: .; v_call: TRBV5-6; cdr3_length: 12; j_call: TRBJ2-7; cdr3_nt: TGTGCCAGCAGCTTGGCGCAGGGGGCTGTGTGCTTC; cdr3_aa: CASSLAQGAVCF
d_call: .; clone_size: .; v_call: TRBV5-6; cdr3_length: 12; j_call: TRBJ1-2; cdr3_nt: TGTGCCAGCAGAGGTTCCTACTATGGCTACACCTTC; cdr3_aa: CASRGSYYGYTF
d_call: .; clone_size: .; v_call: TRBV27; cdr3_length: 16; j_call: TRBJ1-1; cdr3_nt: TGTGCCAGCAGTTTACAAACTCGGGGGTACGGCACTGAAGCTTTCTTT; cdr3_aa: CASSLQTRGYGTEAFF
d_call: .; clone_size: .; v_call: TRBV7-8; cdr3_length: 19; j_call: TRBJ2-5; cdr3_nt: TGTGCCAGCAGCTTCTTACTACAGGGTCCGTTTCGGGGTCAAGAGACCCAGTACTTC; cdr3_aa: CASSFLLQGPFRGQETQYF
d_call: .; clone_size: .; v_call: TRBV5-4; cdr3_length: 17; j_call: TRBJ2-2; cdr3_nt: TGTGCCAGCAGCTCGCCTCTTAATATCGGAAACACCGGGGAGCTGTTTTTT; cdr3_aa: CASSSPLNIGNTGELFF
d_call: TRBD2; clone_size: few; v_call: TRBV4-1; cdr3_length: 22; j_call: TRBJ2-7; cdr3_nt: TGCGCCAGCAGCCAAGAAAGGGGGCCGGGGTGGACTAGCGACTTTTTGGGGTTAGAGCAGTACTTC; cdr3_aa: CASSQERGPGWTSDFLGLEQYF
d_call: .; clone_size: .; v_call: TRBV20-1; cdr3_length: 11; j_call: TRBJ2-3; cdr3_nt: TGCAGTGCTAGAGCGCAGAATACGCAGTATTTT; cdr3_aa: CSARAQNTQYF
d_call: .; clone_size: .; v_call: TRBV6-1; cdr3_length: 14; j_call: TRBJ1-1; cdr3_nt: TGTGCCAGCAGTGATATTGGGATGACGCTTGAAGCTTTCTTT; cdr3_aa: CASSDIGMTLEAFF
d_call: .; clone_size: .; v_call: TRBV29-1; cdr3_length: 10; j_call: TRBJ1-2; cdr3_nt: TGCAGCGATGGCTATAGTGGCTACACCTTC; cdr3_aa: CSDGYSGYTF
d_call: TRBD2; clone_size: .; v_call: TRBV5-1; cdr3_length: 17; j_call: TRBJ2-5; cdr3_nt: TGCGCCAGCAGCTCCTGGCACGGACTAGCGGGGGAAGAGACCCAGTACTTC; cdr3_aa: CASSSWHGLAGEETQYF
d_call: .; clone_size: .; v_call: TRBV9; cdr3_length: 14; j_call: TRBJ2-3; cdr3_nt: TGTGCCAGCAGCGTAGGGACTAACACAGATACGCAGTATTTT; cdr3_aa: CASSVGTNTDTQYF
d_call: .; clone_size: once; v_call: TRBV5-8; cdr3_length: 12; j_call: TRBJ1-1; cdr3_nt: TGTGCCAGCAGCTTGGGCAGAGTCGAAGCTTTCTTT; cdr3_aa: CASSLGRVEAFF
d_call: .; clone_size: .; v_call: TRBV5-4; cdr3_length: 13; j_call: TRBJ1-2; cdr3_nt: TGTGCCAGCAGCACGGACGGGGCCCATGGCTACACCTTC; cdr3_aa: CASSTDGAHGYTF
d_call: .; clone_size: .; v_call: TRBV19; cdr3_length: 16; j_call: TRBJ2-2; cdr3_nt: TGTGCCAGTACGCACAGTCGGGTGGCCAACACCGGGGAGCTGTTTTTT; cdr3_aa: CASTHSRVANTGELFF
d_call: .; clone_size: .; v_call: TRBV7-2; cdr3_length: 13; j_call: TRBJ1-1; cdr3_nt: TGTGCCAGCAGACTGATTTTGAACACTGAAGCTTTCTTT; cdr3_aa: CASRLILNTEAFF
d_call: .; clone_size: .; v_call: TRBV4-2; cdr3_length: 17; j_call: TRBJ2-5; cdr3_nt: TGTGCCAGCAGCCAACGGATCTCAGGCAGTTCGACGGAGACCCAGTACTTC; cdr3_aa: CASSQRISGSSTETQYF
d_call: .; clone_size: .; v_call: TRBV6-5; cdr3_length: 13; j_call: TRBJ2-1; cdr3_nt: TGTGCCAGCAGGGGCAGTATATACAATGAGCAGTTCTTC; cdr3_aa: CASRGSIYNEQFF
d_call: .; clone_size: .; v_call: TRBV11-2; cdr3_length: 13; j_call: TRBJ2-2; cdr3_nt: TGTGCCAGCAGCTTCCCGGGACCCCGGAGGCTGTTTTTT; cdr3_aa: CASSFPGPRRLFF
d_call: TRBD1; clone_size: .; v_call: TRBV6-1; cdr3_length: 14; j_call: TRBJ2-7; cdr3_nt: TGTGCCAGCAGTACAGGGGTTCTAGTCTACGAGCAGTACTTC; cdr3_aa: CASSTGVLVYEQYF